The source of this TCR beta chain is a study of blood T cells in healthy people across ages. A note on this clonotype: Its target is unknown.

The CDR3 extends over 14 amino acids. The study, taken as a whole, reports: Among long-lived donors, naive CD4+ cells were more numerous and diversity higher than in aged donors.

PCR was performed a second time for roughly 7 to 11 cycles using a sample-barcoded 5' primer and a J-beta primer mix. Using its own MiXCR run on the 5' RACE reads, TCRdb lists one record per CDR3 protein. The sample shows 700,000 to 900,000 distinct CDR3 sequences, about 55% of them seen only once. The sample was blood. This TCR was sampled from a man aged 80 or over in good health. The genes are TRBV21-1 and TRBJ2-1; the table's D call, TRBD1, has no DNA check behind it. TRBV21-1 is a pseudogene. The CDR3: CASSKERQVNEQFF. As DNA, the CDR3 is TGTGCCAGCAGCAAAGAGCGACAGGTCAATGAGCAGTTCTTC.